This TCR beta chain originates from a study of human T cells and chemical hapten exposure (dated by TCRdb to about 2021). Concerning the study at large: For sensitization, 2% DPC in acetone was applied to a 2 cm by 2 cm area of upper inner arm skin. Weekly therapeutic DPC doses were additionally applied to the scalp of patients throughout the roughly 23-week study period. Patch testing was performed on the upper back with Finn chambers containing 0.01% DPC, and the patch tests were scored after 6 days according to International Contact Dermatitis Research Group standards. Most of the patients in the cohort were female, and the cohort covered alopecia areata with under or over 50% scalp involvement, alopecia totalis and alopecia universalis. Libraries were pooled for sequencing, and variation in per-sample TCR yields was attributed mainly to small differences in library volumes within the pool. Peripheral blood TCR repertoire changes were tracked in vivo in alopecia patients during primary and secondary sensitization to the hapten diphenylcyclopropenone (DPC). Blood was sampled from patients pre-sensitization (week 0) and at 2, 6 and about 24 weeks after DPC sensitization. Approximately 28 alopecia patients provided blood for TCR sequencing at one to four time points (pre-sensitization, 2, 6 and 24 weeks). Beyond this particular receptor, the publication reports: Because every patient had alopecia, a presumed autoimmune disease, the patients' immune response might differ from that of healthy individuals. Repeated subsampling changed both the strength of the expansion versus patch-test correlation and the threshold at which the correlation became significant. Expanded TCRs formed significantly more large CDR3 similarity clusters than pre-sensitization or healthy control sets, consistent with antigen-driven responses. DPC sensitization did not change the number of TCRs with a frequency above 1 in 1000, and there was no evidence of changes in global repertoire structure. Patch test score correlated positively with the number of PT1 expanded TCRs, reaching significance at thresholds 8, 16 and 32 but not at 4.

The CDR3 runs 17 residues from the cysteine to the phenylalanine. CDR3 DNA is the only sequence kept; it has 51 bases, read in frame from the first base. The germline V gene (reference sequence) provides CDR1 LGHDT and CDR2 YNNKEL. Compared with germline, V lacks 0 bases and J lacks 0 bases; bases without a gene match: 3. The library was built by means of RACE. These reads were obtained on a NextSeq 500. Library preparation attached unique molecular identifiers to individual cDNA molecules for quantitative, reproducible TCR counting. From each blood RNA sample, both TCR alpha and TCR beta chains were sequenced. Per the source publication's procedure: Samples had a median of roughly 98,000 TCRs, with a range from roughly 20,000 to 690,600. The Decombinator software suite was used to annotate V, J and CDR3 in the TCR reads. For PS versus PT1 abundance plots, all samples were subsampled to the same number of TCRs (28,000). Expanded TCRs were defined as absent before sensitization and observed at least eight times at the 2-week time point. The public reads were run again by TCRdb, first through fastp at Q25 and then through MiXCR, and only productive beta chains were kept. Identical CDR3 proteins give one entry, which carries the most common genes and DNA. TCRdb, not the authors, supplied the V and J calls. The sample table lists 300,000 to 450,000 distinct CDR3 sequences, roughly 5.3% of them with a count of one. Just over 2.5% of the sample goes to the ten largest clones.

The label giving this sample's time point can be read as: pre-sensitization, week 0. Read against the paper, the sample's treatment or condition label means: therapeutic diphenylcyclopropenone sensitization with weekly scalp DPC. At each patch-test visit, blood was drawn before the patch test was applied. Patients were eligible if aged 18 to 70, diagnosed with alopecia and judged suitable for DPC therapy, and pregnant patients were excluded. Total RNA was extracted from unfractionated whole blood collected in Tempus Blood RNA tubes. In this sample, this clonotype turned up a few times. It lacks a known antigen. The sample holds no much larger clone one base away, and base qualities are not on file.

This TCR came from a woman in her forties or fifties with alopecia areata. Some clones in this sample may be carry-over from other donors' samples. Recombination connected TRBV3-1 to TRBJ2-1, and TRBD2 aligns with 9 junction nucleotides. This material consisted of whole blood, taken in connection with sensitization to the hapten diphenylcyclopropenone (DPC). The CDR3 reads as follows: CASSQEASGTSYNEQFF. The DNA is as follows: TGTGCCAGCAGCCAAGAAGCTAGCGGGACCTCCTACAATGAGCAGTTCTTC.